This TCR beta chain was observed in a study of blood T cells in healthy people across ages. This clonotype was detected ten times or more. This CDR3 contains 14 residues. In germline, CDR1 is LGHNA, CDR2 YSLEER. The germline V and J ends were trimmed by 1 base and 5 bases, with 11 bases remaining between them. The draw of peripheral blood yielded ten milliliters from each donor. Isolation of PBMCs gave at least 6 million cells per sample. Sample-barcoded 5' priming and a J-beta primer mix drove a second PCR of 7 to 11 cycles. Via MiXCR, TCRdb re-called the 5' RACE reads, giving one row per CDR3 protein. Among under 2,000,000 distinct CDR3 sequences listed, about 50% were seen once.

The sequenced material came from blood. The chain couples TRBV4-3 to TRBJ2-5; tentatively, D is TRBD2 (6 bases). The clonotype originates from a woman aged 40 to 55 in good health. The DNA for the CDR3 is TGCGCCAGCAGCCAAGTTGGAGGGGTGGAGACCCAGTACTTC. Its protein is CASSQVGGVETQYF.